Below are 26 T cell receptor beta chains sequenced from a single sample in a study of vaccination and CD4 T cells after COVID-19. What these receptors recognize is not known. As for treatment: approximately nine-day PBMC culture with coronavirus spike peptide pools or control peptides (ViraFEST assay). Sequencing of DNA taken from cultured CD4+ T cells relied on the Oncomine TCR Beta short-read assay. MiXCR was run by TCRdb on the PCR reads, yielding one entry per CDR3 protein. The data contain 9,500 to 15,000 distinct CDR3 sequences, about three quarters of them seen just once; the ten biggest clones take up approximately 24%. Sequencing used CD4+ T cells from blood, cultured in vitro. Every receptor here comes from a human donor who had recovered from COVID-19.

The genes are TRBV28 and TRBJ1-5; tentative D call: TRBD1 (5 bases). V was clipped by 3 bases and J by 11 bases, with 8 bases between them. Germline-derived CDR1 and CDR2 are MDHEN and SYDVKM. CDR3 length: 11 amino acids. The CDR3 sequence: CASSFQGAQHF. In DNA form, the CDR3 reads TGTGCCAGCAGTTTTCAGGGAGCCCAGCATTTT.

The V gene is TRBV29-1, the J gene TRBJ1-1; 8 positions match TRBD1. The CDR3 is 14 amino acids. V dropped 5 bases and J dropped 5; count of bases not matched to a gene: 10. Germline V lookup: CDR1 SQVTM, CDR2 ANQGSEA. The CDR3 sequence is CSVSLQGDVTEAFF. Here the CDR3 DNA reads TGCAGCGTTTCCCTACAGGGGGATGTGACTGAAGCTTTCTTT.

This chain uses TRBV24-1 with TRBJ2-5; 13 bases align to TRBD2. V lost 0 bases, J lost 5 bases, and 8 bases stayed unmatched. Per germline, CDR1 KGHDR and CDR2 SFDVKD. CDR3 length equals 18 residues. CDR3: CATSDLRTSGSLGETQYF. CDR3 DNA sequence: TGTGCCACCAGTGATTTGCGGACTAGCGGGAGTCTAGGGGAGACCCAGTACTTC.

V gene TRBV7-9 combines with J gene TRBJ1-6; D may be TRBD1 (5 bases). There are 14 residues in the CDR3. CDR1 is SEHNR, CDR2 FQNEAQ, per germline (reference sequence). Trimming took off 1 base at V and 10 bases at J, with 11 bases between the two ends. CDR3 region: CASSLEPGQSPLHF. The CDR3 coding sequence is TGTGCCAGCAGCTTAGAGCCAGGGCAATCACCCCTCCACTTT.

The chain couples TRBV7-9 to TRBJ1-6, with D perhaps TRBD1 (6 bases). V was trimmed by 5 bases and J by 10 bases, leaving 18 bases between them. This CDR3 spans 15 amino acids. From germline, CDR1 is SEHNR and CDR2 FQNEAQ (reference sequence). CDR3: CASSPIGRGNSPLHF. In DNA form, the CDR3 reads TGTGCCAGCAGCCCCATCGGCAGGGGCAACTCACCCCTCCACTTT. The full variable domain, with the rest looked up from reference TRBV7-9 and TRBJ1-6, is DTGVSQNPRHKITKRGQNVTFRCDPISEHNRLYWYRQTLGQGPEFLTYFQNEAQLEKSRLLSDRFSAERPKGSFSTLEIQRTEQGDSAMYLCASSPIGRGNSPLHFGNGTRLTVT.

The rearrangement joins TRBV10-3 to TRBJ2-7, with D tentatively TRBD2 (6 bases). This CDR3 spans 17 amino acids. CDR1 ENHRY and CDR2 SYGVKD come from the germline V gene. V was shortened by 0 bases and J by 0 bases, with 15 bases between the two germline ends. Here the CDR3 DNA reads TGTGCCATCAGTGAGTCTATAGGGGCGGGGATCTCCTACGAGCAGTACTTC. Amino acids: CAISESIGAGISYEQYF.

The chain carries TRBV2 and TRBJ2-2, with 8 bases matching TRBD1. The CDR3 covers 14 residues. CDR1 and CDR2 (germline): SNHLY, FYNNEI. Trimming took 4 bases from V and 5 from J; bases not matched to a gene: 3. The CDR3 protein is CASSVQGVTGELFF. The CDR3 region has the DNA TGTGCCAGCAGTGTACAGGGGGTTACCGGGGAGCTGTTTTTT.

The chain couples TRBV7-2 to TRBJ2-7; tentative D call: TRBD1 (6 bases). Trimming removed 4 bases from V and 3 bases from J, with 10 bases in between. The germline V gene encodes CDR1 SGHTA and CDR2 FQGNSA. The CDR3 is made up of 13 amino acids. CDR3: CASSSGQSYEQYF. The CDR3 region has the DNA TGTGCCAGCAGCTCCGGACAGAGCTACGAGCAGTACTTC. Full variable domain (outside the CDR3, taken from reference TRBV7-2 and TRBJ2-7): GAGVSQSPSNKVTEKGKDVELRCDPISGHTALYWYRQSLGQGLEFLIYFQGNSAPDKSGLPSDRFSAERTGGSVSTLTIQRTQQEDSAVYLCASSSGQSYEQYFGPGTRLTVT.

The chain recombines TRBV6-2 or TRBV6-3 with TRBJ1-2; D possibly corresponds to TRBD1 (5 bases). The CDR3 is 15 amino acids. The germline V gene encodes CDR1 MNHEY and CDR2 SVGEGT. V was pared by 7 bases and J by 4 bases, with 19 bases between. The DNA of the CDR3 is TGTGCCAGCATCTTACGACCGACAGATACCTATGGCTACACCTTC. The encoded protein is CASILRPTDTYGYTF.

Only a few counts were recorded for this clonotype. This chain connects TRBV27 to TRBJ1-6, with TRBD1 as a possible D gene (6 bases). The CDR3 is 14 amino acids. V lost 5 bases to trimming and J lost 9 bases, with 14 bases between them. In germline, CDR1 is MNHEY, CDR2 SMNVEV (reference sequence). The DNA of the CDR3 is TGTGCCAGCAGTCGGGGGGGCGGGAGTTCACCCCTCCACTTT. It specifies CASSRGGGSSPLHF.

The CDR3 reads CATSDLGSGKETQYF. The DNA of the CDR3 is TGTGCCACCAGTGATTTGGGTTCTGGGAAAGAGACCCAGTACTTC. V usage is TRBV24-1 and J usage is TRBJ2-5; D remains ambiguous. CDR3 length equals 15 residues. The ends were cut back, 0 bases at V and 3 bases at J, with 10 bases in the middle. Germline CDR1 KGHDR, CDR2 SFDVKD.

This clonotype is judged large. This chain uses TRBV4-1 with TRBJ1-3, with D possibly being TRBD1 (6 bases). The CDR3 consists of 17 residues. The ends were cut back, 1 base at V and 0 bases at J, with 13 bases in the middle. Per the germline V gene, CDR1 is MGHRA and CDR2 is YSYEKL. CDR3 in DNA: TGCGCCAGCAGCCAAGGGCCCAGACAGGACTCTGGAAACACCATATATTTT. Translated: CASSQGPRQDSGNTIYF.

The V gene is TRBV19, the J gene TRBJ2-3, with a possible D match to TRBD2 (6 bases). The germline V gene encodes CDR1 LNHDA and CDR2 SQIVND (reference sequence). The V gene lost 1 base and the J gene lost 0 bases, with 11 bases spanning the gap. This CDR3 has 16 amino acids. The CDR3 DNA reads as TGTGCCAGTAGTATAGGGGCGGGGACTAGCACAGATACGCAGTATTTT. Its protein product is CASSIGAGTSTDTQYF.

The chain recombines TRBV28 with TRBJ2-7, with D hard to call. Germline-derived CDR1 and CDR2 are MDHEN and SYDVKM. The ends were cut back, 6 bases at V and 3 bases at J, with 12 bases in the middle. The CDR3 has 13 amino acids. In nucleotides, the CDR3 is TGTGCCAGCAGCCTTGGGCCCATCTACGAGCAGTACTTC. It specifies CASSLGPIYEQYF.

This chain uses TRBV7-8 with TRBJ1-1; TRBD1 aligns across 10 bases. The V and J ends lost 1 base and 4 bases, in that order; junction bases with no gene match: 3. The CDR3 contains 15 residues. Germline V gene sequence: CDR1 SGHVS, CDR2 FQNEAQ. The CDR3, as DNA: TGTGCCAGCAGCTTAGGGGACAGGGGTACCACTGAAGCTTTCTTT. It yields the protein CASSLGDRGTTEAFF.

This sequence joins TRBV20-1 and TRBJ2-1; 7 bases are shared with TRBD2. V trimming: 3 bases; J trimming: 1 base; junction bases outside the gene matches: 6. Germline V gives CDR1 DFQATT, CDR2 SNEGSKA (reference sequence). The CDR3 contains 15 residues. CDR3 in amino acids: CSASGGSLSYNEQFF. The CDR3 nucleotides are TGCAGTGCTAGCGGCGGGAGTTTATCCTACAATGAGCAGTTCTTC.

The chain joins TRBV7-2 to TRBJ1-5; 7 bases agree with TRBD1. Per germline, CDR1 SGHTA and CDR2 FQGNSA. The V and J ends lost 2 bases and 1 base, in that order; junction bases with no gene match: 11. This CDR3 spans 18 amino acids. CDR3: CASSLRGYATGSNQPQHF. As DNA, the CDR3 is TGTGCCAGCAGCTTAAGAGGGTACGCGACAGGGAGCAATCAGCCCCAGCATTTT.

In this sample, this clonotype turned up once. This chain uses TRBV27 with TRBJ2-3; D is unclear. V shed 4 bases and J shed 1 base, with 12 bases lying between them. This CDR3 is built from 15 residues. Germline-derived CDR1 and CDR2 are MNHEY and SMNVEV (reference sequence). CDR3 in DNA: TGTGCCAGCAGTTCCTTGGCGTTCCGCACAGATACGCAGTATTTT. Amino acid sequence: CASSSLAFRTDTQYF.

V and J are TRBV6-1 and TRBJ1-3; D remains unclear. Trimming stripped 6 bases from V and 6 bases from J, with 15 bases between. In germline, CDR1 is MNHNS, CDR2 SASEGT. CDR3 length: 14 residues. DNA for the CDR3: TGTGCCAGCAGGCACCCCCAGGCAAAAAACACCATATATTTT. Translation: CASRHPQAKNTIYF.

V usage is TRBV20-1 and J usage is TRBJ1-5, with D perhaps matching TRBD1 (5 bases). The CDR3 covers 15 residues. The V and J ends lost 0 bases and 6 bases respectively, with 15 bases between them. CDR1 is DFQATT, CDR2 SNEGSKA, per germline (reference sequence). The CDR3 DNA follows: TGCAGTGCTAGAGATGGGACCTACGAGGGTCAGCCCCAGCATTTT. Translation: CSARDGTYEGQPQHF.

The V gene is TRBV24-1, the J gene TRBJ2-5; possible D gene TRBD1, 6 bases. Trimming left V 9 bases short and J 5 bases short, with 36 bases between. The germline CDR1 and CDR2 sequences are KGHDR and SFDVKD. The CDR3 consists of 20 residues. The DNA of the CDR3 is TGTGCCACCTCCGCTACAGGGCCTAAGGGTTCTTTAGCGTTCCGGGAGACCCAGTACTTC. Amino acid sequence: CATSATGPKGSLAFRETQYF.

This sequence joins TRBV18 and TRBJ1-1; D call uncertain. CDR3 size: 14 residues. V lost 3 bases to trimming and J lost 6 bases, with 14 bases between them. Germline assignment: CDR1 KGHSH and CDR2 LQKENI. CDR3 protein: CASSPEWPPAEAFF. The CDR3 nucleotides are TGTGCCAGCTCACCCGAGTGGCCACCGGCTGAAGCTTTCTTT.

This clonotype was observed a few times. The CDR3 DNA reads as TGTGCCAGCAGGCGGACGGAAAGTGGCTACACCTTC. As protein: CASRRTESGYTF. V usage is TRBV6-2 or TRBV6-3 and J usage is TRBJ1-2; D gene unclear. The germline V and J ends were trimmed by 6 bases and 7 bases, with 12 bases remaining between them. Germline V lookup: CDR1 MNHEY, CDR2 SVGEGT. The CDR3 extends over 12 amino acids.

This clonotype was counted a single time. The rearrangement joins TRBV4-3 to TRBJ2-7; 9 bases line up with TRBD2. J gave up 6 bases and V 1 base, and 19 bases lay outside the gene matches. Germline-derived CDR1 and CDR2 are LGHNA and YSLEER. The length of the CDR3 is 19 residues. The CDR3 region has the DNA TGCGCCAGCAGCCAAGGGATCCAGTGGCGGGAGGGCCCTCGGGGCGAGCAGTACTTC. As protein: CASSQGIQWREGPRGEQYF.

The chain links TRBV20-1 to TRBJ1-2; maybe TRBD1 (5 bases). V was cut by 0 bases and J by 5 bases, with 16 bases left in between. From germline, CDR1 is DFQATT and CDR2 SNEGSKA (reference sequence). This CDR3 has 15 residues. DNA for the CDR3: TGCAGTGCTAGAGATTTCGCGACAGAAAAGTATGGCTACACCTTC. This codes for CSARDFATEKYGYTF.

This clonotype came up once. V gene TRBV7-9 combines with J gene TRBJ2-3; 11 bases map to TRBD2. CDR1 is SEHNR, CDR2 FQNEAQ, per germline (reference sequence). Trimming took 5 bases from V and 1 from J; bases not matched to a gene: 8. This CDR3 has 17 residues. DNA for the CDR3: TGTGCCAGCAGCCCGAAGGGACTAGCGGATGGCACAGATACGCAGTATTTT. Translating it yields CASSPKGLADGTDTQYF.